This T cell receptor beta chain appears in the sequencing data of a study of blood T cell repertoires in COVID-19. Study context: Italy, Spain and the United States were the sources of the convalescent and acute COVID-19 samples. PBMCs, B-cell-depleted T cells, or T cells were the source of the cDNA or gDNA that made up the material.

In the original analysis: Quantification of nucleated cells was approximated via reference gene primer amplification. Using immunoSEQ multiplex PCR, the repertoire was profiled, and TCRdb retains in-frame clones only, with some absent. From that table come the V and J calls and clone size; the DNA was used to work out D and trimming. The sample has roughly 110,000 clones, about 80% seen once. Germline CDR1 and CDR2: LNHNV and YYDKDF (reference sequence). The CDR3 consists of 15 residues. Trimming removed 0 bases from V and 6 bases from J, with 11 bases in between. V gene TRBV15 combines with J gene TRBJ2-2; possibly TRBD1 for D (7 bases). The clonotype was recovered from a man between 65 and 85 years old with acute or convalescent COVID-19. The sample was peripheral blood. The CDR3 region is CATSRDQGGAGELFF. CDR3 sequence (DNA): TGTGCCACCAGCAGAGATCAGGGGGGTGCCGGGGAGCTGTTTTTT.